This paragraph covers one T cell receptor beta chain sequence. Antigen specificity is unknown. The sequenced template was cDNA made from the entire isolated RNA. Sequencing used immunoSEQ multiplex PCR; TCRdb keeps in-frame clones, though not all of them. The repertoire holds a few hundred thousand clones, with around 15% as singletons. V was pared by 4 bases and J by 0 bases, with 8 bases between. Germline V gives CDR1 GTSNPN, CDR2 SVGIG (reference sequence). This CDR3 region has 13 residues. These data originate in a study of beta chain features in type 1 diabetes. Findings and caveats of the study: For cells with high TCR expression, cDNA sequencing could yield over-representation. All four CD4+ subsets of Type 1 diabetes patients contained TCRB CDR3s that were moderately but significantly shorter.

The chain combines TRBV30 with TRBJ2-3, with D perhaps TRBD2 (6 bases). This receptor was taken from a man in his thirties or forties with type 1 diabetes. The sequencing sample was made of naive CD4+ T cells from blood. Here the CDR3 reads CAWTSASTDTQYF. The DNA of the CDR3 is TGTGCCTGGACTAGCGCAAGCACAGATACGCAGTATTTT.